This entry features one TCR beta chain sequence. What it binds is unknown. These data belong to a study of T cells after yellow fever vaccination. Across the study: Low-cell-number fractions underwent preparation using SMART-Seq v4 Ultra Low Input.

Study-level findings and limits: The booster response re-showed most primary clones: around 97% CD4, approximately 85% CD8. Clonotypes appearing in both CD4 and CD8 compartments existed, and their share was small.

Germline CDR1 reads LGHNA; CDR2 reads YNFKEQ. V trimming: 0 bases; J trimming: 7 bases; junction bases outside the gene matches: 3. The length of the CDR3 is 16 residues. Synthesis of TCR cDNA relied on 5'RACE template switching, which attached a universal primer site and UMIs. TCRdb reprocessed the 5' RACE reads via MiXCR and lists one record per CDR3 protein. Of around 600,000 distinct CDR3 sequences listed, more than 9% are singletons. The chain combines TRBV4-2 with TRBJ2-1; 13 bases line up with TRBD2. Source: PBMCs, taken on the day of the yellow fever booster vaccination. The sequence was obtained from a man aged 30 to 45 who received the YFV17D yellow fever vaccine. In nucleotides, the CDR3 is TGTGCCAGCAGCCAAGAACTAGCGGGAGGGAAGAATGAGCAGTTCTTC. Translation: CASSQELAGGKNEQFF.